Below, 17 T cell receptor beta chains from the same sample are listed, as sequenced in a study of pediatric ulcerative colitis (dated by TCRdb to about 2019). Receptor amplification or capture employed the immunoSEQ multiplex PCR assay. Drawn from immuneACCESS, this table holds only the in-frame rearrangements with V and J called that TCRdb kept. Clones are partly lost; checked studies trace under half to an unresolved V gene and leave the rest unexplained. The sample contains some 60,000 clones, 70% to 80% of them found a single time. The ten biggest clones cover 5% to 5.5% of the sample. Sequencing was carried out using blood. The origin of the receptors is a boy aged 5 to 17 with moderate ulcerative colitis.

The rearrangement links TRBV6-6 to TRBJ1-2, with D possibly TRBD1 on 6 matching bases. CDR1 is MNHNY and CDR2 is SVGAGI in the germline V gene (reference sequence). CDR3 length equals 15 residues. Trimming left V 0 bases short and J 5 bases short, with 13 bases between. The CDR3 is CASSYSVTGRYGYTF. The CDR3 DNA follows: TGTGCCAGCAGTTACTCGGTTACAGGGAGGTATGGCTACACCTTC.

The chain joins TRBV19 to TRBJ2-3; perhaps TRBD2 as D (6 bases). The germline CDR1 and CDR2 sequences are LNHDA and SQIVND (reference sequence). Trimming took off 1 base at V and 4 bases at J, with 15 bases between the two ends. The CDR3 contains 16 residues. CDR3 bases: TGTGCCAGTAGTATAGCACCCCTGGCTAGCGCAGATACGCAGTATTTT. It codes for CASSIAPLASADTQYF.

This chain's CDR3 is CAISLDPRDTQYF. The CDR3 coding sequence is TGTGCCATCAGTCTTGACCCTCGGGATACGCAGTATTTT. The chain employs TRBV10-3 and TRBJ2-3, with D unresolved. Germline lookup yields CDR1 ENHRY and CDR2 SYGVKD. The CDR3 spans 13 residues. The V gene lost 5 bases and the J gene lost 6 bases, with 12 bases spanning the gap.

This chain joins TRBV7-8 and TRBJ2-7, with D perhaps TRBD1 or TRBD2 (5 bases each). Deletions cut 5 bases from V and 3 bases from J, with 17 bases between. The CDR3 has 15 residues. CDR1 is SGHVS, CDR2 FQNEAQ, per germline. The CDR3 spells CASSEQGTGIYEQYF. CDR3 nucleotide sequence: TGTGCCAGCAGCGAGCAGGGTACGGGAATCTACGAGCAGTACTTC.

This clone was seen just once. The CDR3 DNA reads as TGTGCCAGCAGTTACCGGGGTGTCGGCGTTAATCAGCCCCAGCATTTT. It is translated as CASSYRGVGVNQPQHF. This rearrangement joins TRBV6-5 to TRBJ1-5; the D is unclear. V dropped 2 bases and J dropped 4 bases, with 15 bases sitting between them. Per germline, CDR1 MNHEY and CDR2 SVGAGI. The CDR3 runs to 16 residues.

This clone was detected only a few times. The chain is built from TRBV19 and TRBJ2-5; TRBD1 might be the D (5 bases). This CDR3 region has 11 residues. Looked up from germline, CDR1 is LNHDA and CDR2 is SQIVND (reference sequence). V lost 11 bases and J lost 5, with 12 bases in between. In nucleotides, the CDR3 is TGTGCCGCAGGGAAGGTCGAGACCCAGTACTTC. This gives the protein CAAGKVETQYF.

The V call is TRBV15, the J call TRBJ2-7; TRBD2 might be the D (5 bases). Trimming removed 6 bases at V and 1 base at J, with 19 bases between. CDR3 length equals 16 residues. CDR1 is LNHNV, CDR2 YYDKDF, per germline (reference sequence). CDR3 sequence (DNA): TGTGCCACCAGTACCCTTGGACGGGGTTGGTCCTACGAGCAGTACTTC. This encodes CATSTLGRGWSYEQYF.

This clone was seen a handful of times. The rearrangement uses TRBV12-5 and TRBJ1-2, with TRBD1 as a possible D gene (6 bases). The V and J ends lost 2 bases and 2 bases respectively, with 15 bases between them. CDR1 LGHNT and CDR2 FRNRAP come from the germline V gene. The length of the CDR3 is 16 residues. The CDR3 here is CASGLLDRDLNYGYTF. In DNA, the CDR3 is TGTGCTAGTGGTTTGTTGGACAGAGACCTAAACTATGGCTACACCTTC.

V is TRBV5-1 and J is TRBJ2-3; D remains unclear. Germline values: CDR1 SGHRS, CDR2 YFSETQ. The CDR3 loop spans 13 amino acids. Trimming took off 0 bases at V and 3 bases at J, with 5 bases between the two ends. CDR3 sequence reads: CASSLVGTDTQYF. Here the CDR3 DNA reads TGCGCCAGCAGCTTGGTAGGGACAGATACGCAGTATTTT.

The rearrangement uses TRBV5-1 and TRBJ2-3; 14 bases match TRBD2. The CDR3 is made up of 19 amino acids. V shed 2 bases, J shed 0 bases, and the junction held 8 bases outside the gene matches. Per the germline V gene, CDR1 is SGHRS and CDR2 is YFSETQ. The CDR3 loop is CASSLIGTSGRSSTDTQYF. DNA of the CDR3: TGCGCCAGCAGCTTAATCGGGACTAGCGGGAGATCTAGCACAGATACGCAGTATTTT.

The chain uses TRBV7-6 and TRBJ1-2, with D possibly matching TRBD1 (5 bases). V gave up 3 bases and J gave up 7 bases, with 9 bases separating them. CDR3 length: 12 amino acids. Germline CDR1 reads SGHVS; CDR2 reads FNYEAQ. As DNA, the CDR3 is TGTGCCAGCAGCTTGCTGCAGGGTGGCTACACCTTC. This gives the protein CASSLLQGGYTF.

This chain uses TRBV13 with TRBJ2-2, with 8 bases aligning to TRBD1. The germline CDR1 and CDR2 sequences are PRHDT and FYEKMQ (reference sequence). Unmatched junction bases numbered 3, after V lost 5 bases and J lost 1 base. The CDR3 loop spans 15 amino acids. CDR3 sequence (DNA): TGTGCCAGCAGCGCCGGACAGGGGAACACCGGGGAGCTGTTTTTT. Its translation: CASSAGQGNTGELFF.

The chain employs TRBV4-1 and TRBJ2-7; TRBD2 matches at 8 bases. The junction had 5 bases not matched to a gene; V was cut back by 2 bases and J by 2 bases. Germline-derived CDR1 and CDR2 are MGHRA and YSYEKL. This CDR3 has 15 amino acids. DNA of the CDR3: TGCGCCAGCAGCCAATATATAGCGGGACCCTACGAGCAGTACTTC. Its protein product is CASSQYIAGPYEQYF.

The chain is built from TRBV2 and TRBJ2-1; 10 bases map to TRBD2. V was clipped by 6 bases and J by 1 base; unmatched bases: 6. CDR3 length equals 16 residues. The V gene's germline CDR1 is SNHLY and CDR2 FYNNEI. The CDR3 DNA sequence: TGTGCCAGCAGGGGCGGACTAGCGGTTTCCTACAATGAGCAGTTCTTC. It specifies CASRGGLAVSYNEQFF.

This clone was observed a handful of times. The chain joins TRBV10-3 to TRBJ1-1; the D gene is possibly TRBD1 (5 bases). In germline, CDR1 is ENHRY, CDR2 SYGVKD. The CDR3 spans 15 residues. V was shortened by 0 bases and J by 0 bases, with 8 bases between the two germline ends. CDR3 DNA sequence: TGTGCCATCAGTGAGTCACAGGATCTGAACACTGAAGCTTTCTTT. As protein: CAISESQDLNTEAFF.

The chain joins TRBV29-1 to TRBJ1-2; D possibly corresponds to TRBD1 (6 bases). The CDR3 consists of 13 residues. In germline, CDR1 is SQVTM, CDR2 ANQGSEA. V shed 4 bases and J shed 2 bases, with 11 bases lying between them. The DNA for the CDR3 is TGCAGCGTTGGACACGGGGGCAACTATGGCTACACCTTC. Protein sequence: CSVGHGGNYGYTF.

The V call is TRBV19, the J call TRBJ2-3, with no clear D. The V end was cut by 4 bases, the J end by 1 base, with 21 bases between. The V gene's germline CDR1 is LNHDA and CDR2 SQIVND (reference sequence). The CDR3 runs to 18 residues. The CDR3 loop reads CASSTTPPRRGGTDTQYF. CDR3 in DNA: TGTGCCAGTAGTACCACCCCACCTCGGCGCGGAGGCACAGATACGCAGTATTTT.